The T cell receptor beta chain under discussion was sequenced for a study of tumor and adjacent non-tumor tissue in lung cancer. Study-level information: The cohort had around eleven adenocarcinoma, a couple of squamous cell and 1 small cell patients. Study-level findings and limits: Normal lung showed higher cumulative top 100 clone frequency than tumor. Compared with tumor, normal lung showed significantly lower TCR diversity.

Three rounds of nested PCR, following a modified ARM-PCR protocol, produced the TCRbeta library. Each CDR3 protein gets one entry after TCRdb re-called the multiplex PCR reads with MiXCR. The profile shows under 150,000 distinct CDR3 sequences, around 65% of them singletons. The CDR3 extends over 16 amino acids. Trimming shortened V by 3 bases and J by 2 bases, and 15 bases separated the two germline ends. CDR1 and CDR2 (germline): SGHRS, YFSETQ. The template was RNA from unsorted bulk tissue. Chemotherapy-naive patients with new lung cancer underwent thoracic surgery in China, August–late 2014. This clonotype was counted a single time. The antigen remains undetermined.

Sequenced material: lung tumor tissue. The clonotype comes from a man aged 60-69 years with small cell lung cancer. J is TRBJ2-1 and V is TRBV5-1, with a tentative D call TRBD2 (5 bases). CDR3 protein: CASSSEAETTYNEQFF. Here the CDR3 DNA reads TGCGCCAGCAGCTCAGAAGCGGAAACTACCTACAATGAGCAGTTCTTC.